This is a list of T cell receptor beta chains from one sample in a study of shared clonotypes between healthy human individuals. Method: immunoSEQ multiplex PCR; TCRdb's copy keeps in-frame clones and lacks some. The repertoire consists of about 380,000 clones, with about 96% occurring once and the leading ten covering 0.32%. The sample consisted of memory CD8+ T cells sorted from blood. Receptor source: a man aged 25 to 40 in good health. Each CDR3 is given with its conserved first and last residue. The D gene is left open where the match is weak. Clone sizes are given selectively: once, few, many, or a class where the clone is expanded.

J,size,D,V,CDR3,DNA
TRBJ2-3,NA,NA,TRBV9,CASSVGTDTQYF,TGTGCCAGCAGCGTAGGAACAGATACGCAGTATTTT
TRBJ1-2,NA,TRBD1,TRBV5-4,CASSLEGAYGYTF,TGTGCCAGCAGCTTGGAGGGGGCGTATGGCTACACCTTC
TRBJ1-4,NA,NA,TRBV7-9,CASSPSGDEKLFF,TGTGCCAGCAGCCCGTCGGGGGATGAAAAACTGTTTTTT
TRBJ1-1,NA,NA,TRBV27,CASSLGRNTEAFF,TGTGCCAGCAGTTTGGGCAGGAACACTGAAGCTTTCTTT
TRBJ2-1,once,NA,TRBV9,CASSVVEGAYNEQFF,TGTGCCAGCAGCGTAGTGGAGGGCGCCTACAATGAGCAGTTCTTC
TRBJ1-2,NA,NA,TRBV7-9,CASSLVTDSYGYTF,TGTGCCAGCAGCTTAGTAACCGACTCCTATGGCTACACCTTC
TRBJ1-5,NA,NA,TRBV27,CASSLKGARQPQHF,TGTGCCAGCAGTTTAAAAGGGGCCCGTCAGCCCCAGCATTTT
TRBJ2-7,NA,NA,TRBV10-3,CAISGRDRYEQYF,TGTGCCATCAGTGGGCGGGATCGCTACGAGCAGTACTTC
TRBJ2-7,NA,TRBD1,TRBV27,CASSSSNRGHSYEQYF,TGTGCCAGCAGTTCTTCCAACAGGGGTCACTCCTACGAGCAGTACTTC
TRBJ2-7,NA,NA,TRBV11-2,CASTRNRGAYEQCF,TGTGCCAGCACCCGCAATAGGGGAGCCTACGAGCAGTGCTTC
TRBJ2-6,once,NA,TRBV19,CASSMGPSRWDSGANVLTF,TGTGCCAGTAGTATGGGGCCCAGCAGGTGGGATTCTGGGGCCAACGTCCTGACTTTC
TRBJ1-3,NA,NA,TRBV18,CASSPDSGNTIYF,TGTGCCAGCTCACCAGACAGTGGAAACACCATATATTTT
TRBJ2-7,NA,NA,TRBV30,CAWSVGTSYEQYF,TGTGCCTGGAGTGTGGGAACCTCCTACGAGCAGTACTTC
TRBJ2-7,NA,NA,TRBV25-1,CASSESRKGDEQYF,TGTGCCAGCAGTGAATCTCGGAAGGGAGACGAGCAGTACTTC
TRBJ1-1,NA,NA,TRBV11-2,CASSLGAGGWQAFF,TGTGCCAGCAGCTTAGGGGCCGGGGGCTGGCAGGCTTTCTTT
TRBJ1-1,NA,NA,TRBV30,CAWAVNTEAFF,TGTGCCTGGGCCGTGAACACTGAAGCTTTCTTT
TRBJ2-7,NA,TRBD1,TRBV10-3,CAISESTGRDEQYF,TGTGCCATCAGTGAGTCGACAGGGCGAGACGAGCAGTACTTC
TRBJ2-3,NA,NA,TRBV5-1,CASSLSLDTQYF,TGCGCCAGCAGCTTGAGTCTAGATACGCAGTATTTT
TRBJ2-1,NA,NA,TRBV10-3,CAIRASSGYNEQFF,TGTGCCATCAGGGCATCGTCGGGATACAATGAGCAGTTCTTC
TRBJ1-5,NA,NA,TRBV2,CASRGRVGNQPQHF,TGTGCCAGCCGCGGCAGGGTAGGCAATCAGCCCCAGCATTTT
TRBJ2-7,NA,TRBD1,TRBV5-6,CASSAASGQSAYEQYF,TGTGCCAGCAGCGCGGCCTCGGGACAGAGCGCCTACGAGCAGTACTTC
TRBJ1-2,NA,TRBD1,TRBV27,CASSFGRGLGGYTF,TGTGCCAGCAGTTTCGGCAGGGGGCTGGGTGGCTACACCTTC
TRBJ2-3,NA,NA,TRBV5-1,CASSWGSTDTQYF,TGCGCCAGCAGCTGGGGGTCCACAGATACGCAGTATTTT
TRBJ2-3,NA,NA,TRBV20-1,CSASTDTQYF,TGCAGTGCTAGTACAGATACGCAGTATTTT
TRBJ2-4,NA,NA,TRBV18,CASSPRQRLAKNIQYF,TGTGCCAGCTCACCACGGCAGAGACTAGCCAAAAACATTCAGTACTTC
TRBJ1-2,NA,NA,TRBV7-9,CASSPPQSYGYTF,TGTGCCAGCAGCCCCCCTCAGTCCTATGGCTACACCTTC
TRBJ2-3,NA,TRBD2,TRBV6-5,CASSYRLAGGLTQYF,TGTGCCAGCAGTTACCGGCTAGCGGGCGGCCTAACGCAGTATTTT